This T cell receptor (beta chain) was retrieved from a study of control samples from healthy donors and cancer patients. Repertoires were generated with immunoSEQ multiplex PCR, while TCRdb's copy carries only in-frame clones and drops some. In the table there are approximately 130,000 clones, about nine tenths of which are singletons. CDR3 length: 15 residues. V lost 5 bases to trimming and J lost 2 bases; unmatched junction nucleotides: 6. Germline V gene sequence: CDR1 MNHEY, CDR2 SVGAGI. The chain is built from TRBV6-5 and TRBJ1-5; 7 bases are shared with TRBD1. The source of this sequence is a man aged 35-49 years in good health. Source material: blood. The DNA of the CDR3 is TGTGCCAGCAGTCGCAGACAGGGCGGCAATCAGCCCCAGCATTTT. This sequence encodes CASSRRQGGNQPQHF.